This TCR beta chain was observed in a study of T-cell reconstitution after alpha-beta-depleted transplantation in children (TCRdb year 2016). Concerning the study at large: Using TCR repertoire profiling, the study quantitatively followed how T-cell immune reconstitution unfolded in children after TCRalphabeta/CD19-depleted allogeneic hematopoietic cell transplantation.

Study-wide findings and limitations: Over the following months the frequencies of hyperexpanded clones went down, and after one year T-cell counts and TCRbeta diversity were mostly credited to newly produced T cells. The high TCRbeta diversity at day 60 in some patients was ascribed to recipient T cells and intrathymic progenitors that had survived conditioning. The apparently early alphabetaT-cell count recovery about two months after transplant was reportedly dependent on only several hundred rapidly expanded clones derived from non-depleted graft cells.

Library method: PCR. Sequenced on an Illumina HiSeq 2500. TCR library preparation used molecular barcoding, with unique molecular identifiers applied to normalize quantification of the TCRbeta repertoire. TCRdb handled the public reads itself, with Q25 trimming in fastp and clone calling in MiXCR, and kept productive beta chains. Entries that share a CDR3 protein sequence are merged under the most common genes and DNA. Here the sample has under 450,000 distinct CDR3 sequences; 15% to 20% occur a single time. Under 30% of the sample is in the top ten clones. This clonotype was seen more than once but under ten times. Its antigen target is currently unknown. The input lacks base qualities; no much larger clone sits a single base away. The treatment or condition tag for this specimen amounts to: allogeneic hematopoietic cell transplantation with graft depleted of TCRalphabeta T cells and CD19 B cells. The children who served as transplant recipients had been given grafts of TCRalphabeta/CD19-depleted allogeneic hematopoietic cells.

The CDR3 numbers 16 residues from cysteine through phenylalanine. This entry keeps only the CDR3 DNA: 48 bases, framed from base 1. As encoded in the germline V gene (reference sequence), CDR1 is LGHDT while CDR2 is YNNKEL. V is cut by 4 bases and J by 3 bases, and the space between the germline ends is 19 bases. The chain employs TRBV3-1 and TRBJ2-7; a tentative D match to TRBD1 spans 5 bases. The origin of this receptor is a boy under two years old who had a stem cell transplant for Wiskott-Aldrich syndrome, so the T cells may come from the graft donor. The sequences come from PBMCs, mostly from graft donor cells, collected 360 days after TCRalphabeta/CD19-depleted stem cell transplant. The nucleotide sequence reads TGTGCCAGCAGCCCCAAAGGTTTCGGACACGTCTACGAGCAGTACTTC. The translation is CASSPKGFGHVYEQYF.